A selection of T cell receptor beta chains follows, all from one sample in a study of blood T cell repertoires in COVID-19. TCRdb keeps only in-frame clones here, not all; method: immunoSEQ multiplex PCR. The sample contains a few hundred thousand clones, around 90% of which appear only once. Source material: PBMCs or T cells enriched from blood (not recorded which). The origin of the receptors is a woman younger than 45 who had recovered from COVID-19. Each CDR3 is given with its conserved first and last residue. Each record gives: J gene, D gene, V gene, clone size, CDR3 protein, CDR3 DNA. A D gene is named only where the DNA matches it firmly. Clone sizes are given selectively: once, few, many, or a class where the clone is expanded.

>TRBJ2-1|.|TRBV5-5|.
CASSLVDRPYNEQFF
TGTGCCAGCAGCTTAGTGGACAGACCTTACAATGAGCAGTTCTTC
>TRBJ2-7|TRBD1|TRBV6-2/TRBV6-3|.
CASSGIGTGNYEQYF
TGTGCCAGCAGTGGGATTGGGACAGGGAACTACGAGCAGTACTTC
>TRBJ2-3|TRBD2|TRBV6-4|once
CASSDPPSGVRNTQYF
TGTGCCAGCAGTGACCCCCCTAGCGGGGTAAGGAATACGCAGTATTTT
>TRBJ1-2|TRBD1|TRBV5-8|.
CASSLYTGTGVPYGYTF
TGTGCCAGCAGCCTATATACCGGGACAGGGGTTCCCTATGGCTACACCTTC
>TRBJ1-2|.|TRBV28|.
CASSLTEGRGYTF
TGTGCCAGCAGTTTGACGGAGGGGCGAGGCTACACCTTC
>TRBJ2-1|.|TRBV7-9|once
CASSLGQGLGDEQFF
TGTGCCAGCAGCTTAGGGCAGGGCCTTGGGGATGAGCAGTTCTTC
>TRBJ1-2|.|TRBV5-1|.
CASSETGINYGYTF
TGCGCCAGCAGCGAAACAGGGATTAACTATGGCTACACCTTC
>TRBJ2-1|.|TRBV9|.
CASSVQGNPYNEQFF
TGTGCCAGCAGCGTACAGGGGAACCCCTACAATGAGCAGTTCTTC
>TRBJ1-4|.|TRBV2|.
CASKETESATNEKLFF
TGTGCCAGCAAGGAGACAGAGTCCGCAACTAATGAAAAACTGTTTTTT
>TRBJ1-2|TRBD1|TRBV5-1|.
CASSPGGANYGYTF
TGCGCCAGCAGCCCAGGGGGCGCTAACTATGGCTACACCTTC
>TRBJ1-2|.|TRBV28|.
CASSPQGPLYGYTF
TGTGCCAGCAGTCCCCAGGGTCCACTCTATGGCTACACCTTC
>TRBJ1-2|TRBD1|TRBV7-9|.
CASSGIRTGRHYGYTF
TGTGCCAGCAGCGGGATTCGGACAGGGCGTCACTATGGCTACACCTTC
>TRBJ1-2|.|TRBV19|.
CASSRSGGTGPDYTF
TGTGCCAGTAGTCGATCCGGGGGGACGGGACCCGACTACACCTTC
>TRBJ2-5|.|TRBV7-2|.
CASSLAASQETQYF
TGTGCCAGCAGCTTAGCGGCCAGCCAAGAGACCCAGTACTTC
>TRBJ2-7|.|TRBV1|.
CTSSQDVRTGGHEQYF
TGCACCAGCAGCCAAGATGTGAGGACAGGGGGCCACGAGCAGTACTTC
>TRBJ2-1|.|TRBV7-3|.
CASSPGSAPYNEQFF
TGTGCCAGCAGCCCAGGGTCAGCCCCCTACAATGAGCAGTTCTTC
>TRBJ1-2|.|TRBV6-2/TRBV6-3|.
CASSSHGQGRSYTF
TGTGCCAGCAGTTCACACGGCCAGGGGCGGTCGTACACCTTC
>TRBJ2-1|TRBD2|TRBV27|.
CASSHDIAGVSEQFF
TGTGCCAGCAGTCATGACATAGCGGGGGTATCTGAGCAGTTCTTC
>TRBJ2-1|TRBD2|TRBV5-1|.
CASSTSGLAGGRNEQFF
TGCGCCAGCAGCACTTCGGGCCTAGCGGGAGGAAGGAATGAGCAGTTCTTC
>TRBJ1-4|.|TRBV28|.
CASSFLVANEKLFF
TGTGCCAGCAGTTTTCTGGTGGCAAATGAAAAACTGTTTTTT
>TRBJ2-2|.|TRBV10-3|.
CAISTITGELFF
TGTGCCATCAGTACAATCACCGGGGAGCTGTTTTTT
>TRBJ1-1|TRBD1|TRBV18|.
CASSRDSFNTEAFF
TGTGCCAGCTCACGGGACAGCTTCAACACTGAAGCTTTCTTT
>TRBJ1-2|.|TRBV19|.
CASNKGNYGYTF
TGTGCCAGTAACAAGGGGAACTATGGCTACACCTTC
>TRBJ2-7|TRBD1|TRBV10-3|once
CAIIGQGSYEQYF
TGTGCCATCATCGGACAGGGGAGCTACGAGCAGTACTTC
>TRBJ2-3|.|TRBV25-1|once
CASSGQGGIWTDTQYF
TGTGCCAGCAGTGGCCAGGGCGGAATTTGGACAGATACGCAGTATTTT
>TRBJ1-3|.|TRBV19|.
CASRGRLTESSGNTIYF
TGTGCCAGTAGGGGCCGACTGACAGAGAGCTCTGGAAACACCATATATTTT
>TRBJ1-1|.|TRBV19|.
CASSTSGRRNTEAFF
TGTGCCAGTAGTACCTCGGGTCGGCGGAACACTGAAGCTTTCTTT
>TRBJ2-3|TRBD2|TRBV5-1|.
CASSISGSEDTQYF
TGCGCCAGCAGTATTAGCGGGAGTGAGGATACGCAGTATTTT
>TRBJ2-3|TRBD2|TRBV7-8|once
CASSSGLAGVWDTQYF
TGTGCCAGCAGCTCGGGACTAGCGGGAGTCTGGGATACGCAGTATTTT
>TRBJ2-1|TRBD2|TRBV2|.
CASSERLAGGSEQFF
TGTGCCAGCAGTGAGAGACTAGCGGGAGGTAGTGAGCAGTTCTTC
>TRBJ1-1|.|TRBV7-2|.
CASSPNRRQVAEAFF
TGTGCCAGCAGCCCCAACAGACGTCAGGTAGCTGAAGCTTTCTTT
>TRBJ2-7|TRBD2|TRBV28|.
CASSSAGTIKGQYF
TGTGCCAGCAGTTCTGCCGGGACTATCAAGGGGCAGTACTTC
>TRBJ2-3|TRBD2|TRBV4-1|.
CASSQEGGGWADTQYF
TGCGCCAGCAGCCAAGAAGGCGGGGGTTGGGCAGATACGCAGTATTTT
>TRBJ2-7|TRBD2|TRBV2|once
CASSERDGGAYEQYF
TGTGCCAGCAGTGAGAGGGATGGGGGGGCCTACGAGCAGTACTTC
>TRBJ1-1|TRBD1|TRBV28|.
CASSLLTGGATYTEAFF
TGTGCCAGCAGTTTGCTGACAGGGGGCGCGACGTACACTGAAGCTTTCTTT
>TRBJ1-1|.|TRBV28|.
CASNRVSAHTEAFF
TGTGCCAGCAACCGGGTGTCGGCTCATACTGAAGCTTTCTTT
>TRBJ2-3|TRBD1|TRBV7-7|.
CASSLGTGSTDTQYF
TGTGCTAGCAGCTTAGGGACAGGCAGCACAGATACGCAGTATTTT
>TRBJ2-6|TRBD2|TRBV5-4|.
CASRRTSGDSGANVLTF
TGTGCCAGCAGACGGACTAGCGGGGACTCTGGGGCCAACGTCCTGACTTTC
>TRBJ1-2|.|TRBV6-2/TRBV6-3|once
CASSYPAQTASTF
TGTGCCAGCAGTTACCCCGCTCAGACAGCGAGCACCTTC
>TRBJ1-2|.|TRBV18|.
CASSPQGDGYGGTF
TGTGCCAGCTCACCGCAAGGAGATGGCTACGGAGGCACCTTC
>TRBJ1-2|.|TRBV28|.
CASSSPPRGGYTF
TGTGCCAGCAGTTCCCCCCCCCGAGGGGGCTACACCTTC
>TRBJ2-1|TRBD1|TRBV19|.
CASKRAGGQGSYNEQFF
TGTGCCAGTAAAAGGGCCGGAGGACAGGGCTCCTACAATGAGCAGTTCTTC
>TRBJ1-6|.|TRBV7-6|.
CASSLSGMDSPLHF
TGTGCCAGCAGCCTCTCAGGGATGGATTCACCCCTCCACTTT
>TRBJ2-6|.|TRBV10-1|.
CASRDTLSGANVLTF
TGCGCCAGCAGAGACACCCTCTCTGGGGCCAACGTCCTGACTTTC
>TRBJ1-5|.|TRBV12-3/TRBV12-4|few
CASTAQGDQPQHF
TGTGCCAGCACCGCTCAGGGTGACCAGCCCCAGCATTTT
>TRBJ1-5|TRBD1|TRBV4-1|.
CASSHTTGTDQPQHF
TGCGCCAGCAGCCACACGACAGGGACGGATCAGCCCCAGCATTTT
>TRBJ2-2|TRBD2|TRBV28|.
CASSLPDGGGSTGELFF
TGTGCCAGCAGTTTACCCGACGGGGGAGGGAGCACCGGGGAGCTGTTTTTT
>TRBJ2-3|.|TRBV28|once
CASGTGTDTQYF
TGTGCCAGCGGGACTGGCACAGATACGCAGTATTTT
>TRBJ2-1|.|TRBV7-9|.
CASSRSGLRHNEQFF
TGTGCCAGCAGCCGGAGCGGACTTCGCCACAATGAGCAGTTCTTC